The 21 T cell receptor beta chains reported below all come from one sample, sequenced in a study of cytomegalovirus exposure and HLA in healthy donors. Researchers ran the PCR with 60 Vbeta and 13 Jbeta primers. The data were produced by immunoSEQ multiplex PCR, yet TCRdb's version contains in-frame clones alone and is incomplete. The sample records about 150,000 clones, around 9.6% being singletons. Input material: PBMCs. These receptors all stem from a male donor in good health and CMV-seronegative.

The chain carries TRBV19 and TRBJ2-1; 14 bases align to TRBD2. Germline V gene lookup returns CDR1 LNHDA and CDR2 SQIVND (reference sequence). V trimming: 4 bases; J trimming: 5 bases; junction bases outside the gene matches: 1. The CDR3 consists of 15 residues. The CDR3 is CASSRLAGGDNEQFF. The CDR3 DNA reads TGTGCCAGTAGTAGACTAGCGGGAGGGGACAATGAGCAGTTCTTC. The variable domain in full, with the rest retrieved from reference TRBV19 and TRBJ2-1, is DGGITQSPKYLFRKEGQNVTLSCEQNLNHDAMYWYRQDPGQGLRLIYYSQIVNDFQKGDIAEGYSVSREKKESFPLTVTSAQKNPTAFYLCASSRLAGGDNEQFFGPGTRLTVL.

The J gene is TRBJ1-2, the V gene TRBV7-2; 7 bases are shared with TRBD1. The V gene's germline CDR1 is SGHTA and CDR2 FQGNSA. The junction had 3 bases not matched to a gene; V was cut back by 5 bases and J by 3 bases. The CDR3 spans 13 residues. The CDR3 protein is CASSGTGDYGYTF. The CDR3 DNA sequence: TGTGCCAGCAGCGGTACAGGGGACTATGGCTACACCTTC.

This chain joins TRBV6-1 and TRBJ2-2; the D gene is possibly TRBD2 (5 bases). There are 13 residues in the CDR3. Germline V gene sequence: CDR1 MNHNS, CDR2 SASEGT. V was cut by 7 bases and J by 1 base, with 7 bases left in between. CDR3 bases: TGTGCCAGCACGCGGGTGAACACCGGGGAGCTGTTTTTT. Protein product: CASTRVNTGELFF.

The V and J genes are TRBV27 and TRBJ1-1; 7 bases match TRBD1. Germline V gene data show CDR1 as MNHEY and CDR2 as SMNVEV (reference sequence). CDR3 size: 15 residues. V was clipped by 0 bases and J by 6 bases; unmatched bases: 7. The chain's CDR3 is CASSLSLTGISEAFF. The CDR3, as DNA: TGTGCCAGCAGTTTATCCCTGACAGGGATCTCTGAAGCTTTCTTT.

The chain is built from TRBV7-9 and TRBJ1-1; D not resolved. Germline V gives CDR1 SEHNR, CDR2 FQNEAQ (reference sequence). The V gene lost 1 base and the J gene lost 3 bases, with 12 bases spanning the gap. CDR3 length: 15 amino acids. In nucleotides, the CDR3 is TGTGCCAGCAGCTTAGGTAGAGGGTTCGACACTGAAGCTTTCTTT. This encodes CASSLGRGFDTEAFF.

This clone was detected a few times. The chain couples TRBV5-6 to TRBJ1-2; weak D call: TRBD1 (6 bases). The CDR3 consists of 15 residues. Germline V gene lookup returns CDR1 SGHDT and CDR2 YYEEEE. V was clipped by 4 bases and J by 3 bases, with 16 bases between them. CDR3 bases: TGTGCCAGCAGCCCGTTCGGGGCAGGGGACTATGGCTACACCTTC. Translating gives CASSPFGAGDYGYTF.

V is TRBV4-1 and J is TRBJ2-1; TRBD2 might be the D (6 bases). The V end lost 0 bases, the J end lost 5 bases, and 14 bases lay between the germline ends. This CDR3 region has 16 residues. The germline V gene encodes CDR1 MGHRA and CDR2 YSYEKL. This CDR3 reads CASSQEVAENHNEQFF. Here the CDR3 DNA reads TGCGCCAGCAGCCAAGAGGTAGCGGAGAACCACAATGAGCAGTTCTTC.

This clone was counted a few times. The gene calls are TRBV19 and TRBJ1-2; D uncertain. Between the trimmed V and J ends, which lost 4 bases and 0 bases, there was a span of 12 bases. Germline lookup yields CDR1 LNHDA and CDR2 SQIVND (reference sequence). The CDR3 consists of 15 residues. The CDR3 nucleotides read TGTGCCAGTAGTAATTTAGACGGAGCTAACTATGGCTACACCTTC. Its protein is CASSNLDGANYGYTF.

As to this clone: Different DNA sequences within this sample yield the same CDR3. The chain is built from TRBV10-3 and TRBJ1-1; D remains unclear. V was pared by 0 bases and J by 7 bases, with 6 bases between. Germline V CDR1 and CDR2: ENHRY, SYGVKD. This CDR3 is built from 12 residues. In nucleotides, the CDR3 is TGTGCCATCAGTGAGTCGGGAGGTGAAGCTTTCTTT. Encoded protein: CAISESGGEAFF.

This clone was found a few times. The chain recombines TRBV28 with TRBJ2-7; TRBD1 matches 10 bases. The V gene end was trimmed by 4 bases and the J gene end by 6 bases; junction bases not matched to a gene: 3. Germline V gives CDR1 MDHEN, CDR2 SYDVKM. The CDR3 runs 13 residues. DNA for the CDR3: TGTGCCAGCAGTTCCGGGACAGGGGCCGAGCAGTACTTC. Its protein product is CASSSGTGAEQYF.

V usage is TRBV21-1 and J usage is TRBJ2-5; the DNA was not compared with TRBD1, the D call given in the table. TRBV21-1 is described as a pseudogene. The CDR3 is 14 residues long. This CDR3 is CASSKNRVGETQYF. CDR3 bases: TGTGCCAGCAGCAAAAACAGGGTAGGGGAGACCCAGTACTTC.

The V and J genes are TRBV5-5 and TRBJ1-1, with TRBD1 identical over 8 bases. This CDR3 region has 12 residues. V dropped 4 bases and J dropped 12; count of bases not matched to a gene: 8. The V gene's germline CDR1 is SGHKS and CDR2 YYEKEE (reference sequence). CDR3 sequence (DNA): TGTGCCAGCAGCCGTTTGACAGGGGAAACTTTCTTT. It yields the protein CASSRLTGETFF.

In its sample, this clone was seen a few times. The rearrangement uses TRBV7-9 and TRBJ2-3; D call uncertain. CDR1 SEHNR and CDR2 FQNEAQ come from the germline V gene (reference sequence). V was pared by 0 bases and J by 5 bases, with 6 bases between. This CDR3 has 13 amino acids. The CDR3 coding sequence is TGTGCCAGCAGCTTAGCGTCTAGAGATACGCAGTATTTT. It codes for CASSLASRDTQYF.

This clone was found a few times. Other DNA variants within this sample encode the same CDR3. V and J are TRBV28 and TRBJ1-2; the D is unclear. CDR1 is MDHEN and CDR2 is SYDVKM in the germline V gene. Between the trimmed V and J ends, which lost 4 bases and 8 bases, there was a span of 5 bases. The CDR3 contains 10 residues. CDR3: CASSSVGYTF. CDR3 sequence (DNA): TGTGCCAGCAGTTCCGTCGGCTACACCTTC.

The chain combines TRBV29-1 with TRBJ2-1; 7 bases match TRBD2. V gave up 3 bases and J gave up 5 bases; unmatched junction bases: 4. This CDR3 is built from 13 residues. Germline V gene sequence: CDR1 SQVTM, CDR2 ANQGSEA. CDR3 region: CSVDGGGDNEQFF. In nucleotides, the CDR3 is TGCAGCGTTGATGGGGGAGGGGACAATGAGCAGTTCTTC.

In its sample, this clone was seen a few times. The CDR3 nucleotides are TGTGCCATCAGTCACTCGAGGGACAGCCAGGCTATGGGCTATGGCTACACCTTC. Its translation is CAISHSRDSQAMGYGYTF. The V call is TRBV10-3, the J call TRBJ1-2; 7 bases align to TRBD1. J gave up 4 bases and V 5 bases, and 19 bases lay outside the gene matches. CDR1 is ENHRY and CDR2 is SYGVKD in the germline V gene. This CDR3 comprises 18 residues.

The chain carries TRBV7-6 and TRBJ2-1, with 7 bases identical to TRBD2. CDR3 length: 16 residues. Germline V gene lookup returns CDR1 SGHVS and CDR2 FNYEAQ. V gave up 4 bases and J gave up 3 bases; unmatched junction bases: 9. The CDR3 loop is CASSSPERDYYNEQFF. Written as DNA, the CDR3 is TGTGCCAGCAGCTCTCCCGAGCGGGACTACTACAATGAGCAGTTCTTC.

This clone was counted a few times. The rearrangement joins TRBV11-3 to TRBJ2-3, with 15 bases identical to TRBD2. The V gene end was trimmed by 4 bases and the J gene end by 2 bases; junction bases not matched to a gene: 4. This CDR3 spans 17 amino acids. Germline V gives CDR1 SGHNT, CDR2 YENEEA. The CDR3 loop reads CASSSGLAGGPTDTQYF. Here the CDR3 DNA reads TGTGCCAGCAGCTCGGGACTAGCGGGAGGTCCCACAGATACGCAGTATTTT.

The chain joins TRBV28 to TRBJ1-1; D gene unclear. The germline gives CDR1 MDHEN, CDR2 SYDVKM. The CDR3 contains 13 residues. The V end lost 2 bases, the J end lost 2 bases, and 6 bases lay between the germline ends. The CDR3 sequence: CASSLKLNTEAFF. CDR3 in DNA: TGTGCCAGCAGTTTAAAACTAAACACTGAAGCTTTCTTT.

A few counts support this clone. This chain connects TRBV5-1 to TRBJ2-5; D remains unclear. Germline V gene data show CDR1 as SGHRS and CDR2 as YFSETQ. Trimming cost V 0 bases and J 0 bases, with 9 bases left between them. The CDR3 has 15 residues. DNA of the CDR3: TGCGCCAGCAGCTTGGGGGCCGTGTACCAAGAGACCCAGTACTTC. Its translation is CASSLGAVYQETQYF.

This clone was detected only a few times. The genes are TRBV27 and TRBJ2-3; 9 bases fit TRBD2. The CDR3 consists of 16 residues. In germline, CDR1 is MNHEY, CDR2 SMNVEV (reference sequence). The trim removed 5 bases at V and 2 bases at J, leaving 8 bases unmatched. This chain's CDR3 is CASSRQLAGVTDTQYF. As DNA, the CDR3 is TGTGCCAGCAGTCGGCAACTAGCGGGCGTCACAGATACGCAGTATTTT.